This T cell receptor (beta chain) originates from a study of identical twins. Regarding the study as a whole: Cross-sectional statistical analysis, not tracking of the same donors, underpinned the conclusions. Shared out-of-frame alpha sequences (those common to twins) showed excess low generation probability.

The CDR3 has 11 amino acids. Germline V CDR1 and CDR2: DFQATT, SNEGSKA (reference sequence). V shed 2 bases, J shed 8 bases, and the junction held 0 bases outside the gene matches. Regarding this clonotype: Antigen: not known.

A universal primer site was added by template switching, and unique molecular identifiers were carried by the cDNA. TCRdb itself ran the 5' RACE reads through MiXCR, one entry per CDR3 protein. This sample has 1.5 million to 2 million distinct CDR3 sequences; less than 40% occur once, and the top ten carry 0.25% to 0.3%. Only healthy Caucasians were enrolled as donors. This receptor was obtained from a newborn girl in good health. The sample comprised cord blood. The V call is TRBV20-1, the J call TRBJ2-3; 8 positions match TRBD2. CDR3 region: CSARLAGTQYF. The DNA for the CDR3 is TGCAGTGCTAGACTAGCGGGTACGCAGTATTTT.